The clone carrying this TCR beta chain showed up just a few times. These data originate in a study of beta chain features in type 1 diabetes. Reverse transcribing all isolated RNA meant expressed TCRB transcripts were sequenced. Produced via immunoSEQ multiplex PCR; TCRdb's table is partial and in-frame only. The sample contains about 900,000 clones, roughly a sixth of which appear only once. V was clipped by 5 bases and J by 4 bases, with 14 bases between them. CDR3 length: 14 amino acids. The germline V gene has CDR1 SNHLY and CDR2 FYNNEI. This rearrangement joins TRBV2 to TRBJ1-1, with D possibly matching TRBD1 (5 bases). The sequencing sample was made of naive CD4+ T cells from blood. The receptor comes from a woman between 18 and 29 years old in good health. CDR3 protein: CASSFAAGSTEAFF. CDR3 nucleotide sequence: TGTGCCAGCAGTTTCGCGGCAGGGAGCACTGAAGCTTTCTTT.